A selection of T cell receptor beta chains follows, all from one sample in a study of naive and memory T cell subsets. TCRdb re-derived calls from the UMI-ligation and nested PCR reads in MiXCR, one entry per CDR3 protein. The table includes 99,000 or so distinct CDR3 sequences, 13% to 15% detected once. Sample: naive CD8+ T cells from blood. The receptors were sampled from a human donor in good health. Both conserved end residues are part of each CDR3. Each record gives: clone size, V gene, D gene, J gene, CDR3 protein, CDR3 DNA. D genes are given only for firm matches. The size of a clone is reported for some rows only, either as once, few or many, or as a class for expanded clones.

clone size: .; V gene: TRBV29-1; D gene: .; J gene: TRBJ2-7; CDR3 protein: CSVEDPSFPLYEQYF; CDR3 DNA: TGCAGCGTTGAAGACCCTTCCTTCCCCCTCTACGAGCAGTACTTC
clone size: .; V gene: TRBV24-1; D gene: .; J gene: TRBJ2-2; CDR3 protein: CATSDFWTAGTGELFF; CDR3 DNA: TGTGCCACCAGTGATTTTTGGACAGCCGGGACCGGGGAGCTGTTTTTT
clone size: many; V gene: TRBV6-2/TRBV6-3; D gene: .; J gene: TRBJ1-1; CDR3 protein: CASSYSGGGTEAFF; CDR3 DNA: TGTGCCAGCAGTTACTCGGGTGGGGGCACTGAAGCTTTCTTT
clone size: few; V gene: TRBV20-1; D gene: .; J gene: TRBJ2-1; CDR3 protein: CSARLTSEQFF; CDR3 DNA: TGCAGTGCTAGATTGACCTCTGAGCAGTTCTTC
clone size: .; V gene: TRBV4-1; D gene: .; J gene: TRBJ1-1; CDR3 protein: CASSHTSGYGKAEAFF; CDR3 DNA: TGCGCCAGCAGCCACACGTCGGGTTATGGAAAGGCTGAAGCTTTCTTT
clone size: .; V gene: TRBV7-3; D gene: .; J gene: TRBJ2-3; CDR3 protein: CASSSGLRRTDTQYF; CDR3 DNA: TGTGCCAGCAGCTCGGGACTCCGGCGCACAGATACGCAGTATTTT
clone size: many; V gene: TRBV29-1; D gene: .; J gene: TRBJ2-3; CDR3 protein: CSVPVQGRTDTQYF; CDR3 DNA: TGCAGCGTCCCCGTACAGGGACGCACAGATACGCAGTATTTT
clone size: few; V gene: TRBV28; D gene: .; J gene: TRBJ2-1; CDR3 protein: CASSPDGSYNEQFF; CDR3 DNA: TGTGCCAGCAGTCCGGACGGGTCCTACAATGAGCAGTTCTTC
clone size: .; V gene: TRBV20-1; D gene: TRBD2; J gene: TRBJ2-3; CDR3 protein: CSANSGGLGGTDTQYF; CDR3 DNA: TGCAGTGCCAATAGTGGGGGACTAGGGGGCACAGATACGCAGTATTTT
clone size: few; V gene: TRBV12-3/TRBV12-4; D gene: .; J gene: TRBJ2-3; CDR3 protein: CASRGSADTQYF; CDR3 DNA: TGTGCCAGCCGTGGGAGCGCAGATACGCAGTATTTT
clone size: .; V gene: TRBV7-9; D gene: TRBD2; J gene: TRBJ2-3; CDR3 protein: CDSSPPRLAESTDTQYF; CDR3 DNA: TGTGACAGCAGCCCTCCCCGACTAGCGGAAAGCACAGATACGCAGTATTTT
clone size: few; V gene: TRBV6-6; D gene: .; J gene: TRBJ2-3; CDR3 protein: CASSGRLGQTSTDTQYF; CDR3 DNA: TGTGCCAGCAGTGGACGACTGGGGCAGACCAGCACAGATACGCAGTATTTT
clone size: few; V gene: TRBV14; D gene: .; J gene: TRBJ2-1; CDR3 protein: CASSQASANNEWQFF; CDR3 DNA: TGTGCCAGCAGCCAAGCAAGTGCCAACAATGAGTGGCAGTTCTTC
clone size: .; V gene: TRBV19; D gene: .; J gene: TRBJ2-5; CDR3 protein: CASSIYGGQETQYF; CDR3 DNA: TGTGCCAGTAGTATATACGGAGGACAAGAGACCCAGTACTTC
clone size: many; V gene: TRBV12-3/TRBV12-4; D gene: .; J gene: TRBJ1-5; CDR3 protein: CASSYSDSNQPQHF; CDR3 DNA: TGTGCCAGCAGTTACAGCGATAGCAATCAGCCCCAGCATTTT
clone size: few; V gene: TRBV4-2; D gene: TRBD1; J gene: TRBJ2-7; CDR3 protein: CASSQVGTGGYEQYF; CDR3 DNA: TGTGCCAGCAGCCAAGTTGGGACAGGGGGCTACGAGCAGTACTTC
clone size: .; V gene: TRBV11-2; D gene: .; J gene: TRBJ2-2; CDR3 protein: CASSDGGGTTNTGELFF; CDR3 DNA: TGTGCCAGCAGCGATGGAGGGGGCACTACGAACACCGGGGAGCTGTTTTTT
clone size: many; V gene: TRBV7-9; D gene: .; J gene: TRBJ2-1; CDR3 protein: CASSPVALSYNEQFF; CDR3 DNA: TGTGCCAGCAGCCCAGTAGCTCTCTCCTACAATGAGCAGTTCTTC
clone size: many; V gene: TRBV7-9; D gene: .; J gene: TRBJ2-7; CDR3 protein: CASNEAGIGVYEQYF; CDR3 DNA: TGTGCCAGCAACGAAGCAGGGATAGGTGTCTACGAGCAGTACTTC
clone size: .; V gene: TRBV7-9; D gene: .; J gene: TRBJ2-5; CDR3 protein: CASTPGQGAETQYF; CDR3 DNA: TGTGCCAGCACCCCAGGGCAGGGAGCAGAGACCCAGTACTTC
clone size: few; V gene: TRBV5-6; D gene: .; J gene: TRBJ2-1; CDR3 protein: CASSTRANEQFF; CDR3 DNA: TGTGCCAGCAGCACAAGGGCTAATGAGCAGTTCTTC
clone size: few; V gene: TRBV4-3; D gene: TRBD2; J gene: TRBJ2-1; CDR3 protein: CASSQGLAGGTDEQFF; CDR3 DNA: TGCGCCAGCAGCCAGGGCCTAGCGGGAGGAACCGATGAGCAGTTCTTC
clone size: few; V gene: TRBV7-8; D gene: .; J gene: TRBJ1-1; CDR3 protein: CASITDSGAKAFF; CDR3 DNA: TGTGCCAGCATAACGGACTCAGGGGCTAAAGCTTTCTTT
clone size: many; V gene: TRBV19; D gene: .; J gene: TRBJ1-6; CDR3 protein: CASSIGGQGGSPLHF; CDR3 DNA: TGTGCCAGTAGTATTGGTGGCCAGGGAGGATCACCCCTCCACTTT
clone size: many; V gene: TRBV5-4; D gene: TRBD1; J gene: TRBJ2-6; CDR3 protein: CASSLPRGQTGANVLTF; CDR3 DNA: TGTGCCAGCAGCTTACCCCGGGGACAGACTGGGGCCAACGTCCTGACTTTC
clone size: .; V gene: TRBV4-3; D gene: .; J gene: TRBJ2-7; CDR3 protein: CASSRDSLSSYEQYF; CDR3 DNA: TGCGCCAGCAGCCGAGACAGTCTATCCTCCTACGAGCAGTACTTC
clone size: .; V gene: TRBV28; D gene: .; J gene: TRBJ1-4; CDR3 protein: CASSLVEGNREKLFF; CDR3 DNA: TGTGCCAGCAGTCTTGTAGAAGGGAATCGTGAAAAACTGTTTTTT
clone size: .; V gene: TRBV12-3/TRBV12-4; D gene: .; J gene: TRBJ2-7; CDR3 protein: CASSLQRHPYEQYF; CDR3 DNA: TGTGCCAGCAGTTTACAGCGGCACCCCTACGAGCAGTACTTC
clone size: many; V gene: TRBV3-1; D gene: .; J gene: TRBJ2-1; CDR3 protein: CASSQDSNEQFF; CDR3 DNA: TGTGCCAGCAGCCAAGACTCCAATGAGCAGTTCTTC
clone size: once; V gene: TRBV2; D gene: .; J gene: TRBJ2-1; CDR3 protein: CASSAAWATRGNEQFF; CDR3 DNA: TGTGCCAGCAGCGCAGCCTGGGCGACTAGGGGGAATGAGCAGTTCTTC
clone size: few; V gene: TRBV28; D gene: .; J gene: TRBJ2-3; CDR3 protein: CASSSPDRLSTDTQYF; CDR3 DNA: TGTGCCAGCAGCTCTCCCGACAGGCTCAGCACAGATACGCAGTATTTT
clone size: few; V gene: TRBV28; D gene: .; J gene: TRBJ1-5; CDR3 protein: CASSLFLTVSTSNQPQHF; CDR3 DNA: TGTGCCAGCAGTTTATTCCTGACAGTTAGTACCTCCAATCAGCCCCAGCATTTT
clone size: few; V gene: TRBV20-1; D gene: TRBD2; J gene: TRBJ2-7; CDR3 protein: CSARPSSGTYEQYF; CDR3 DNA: TGCAGTGCTAGACCCTCTAGCGGGACCTACGAGCAGTACTTC
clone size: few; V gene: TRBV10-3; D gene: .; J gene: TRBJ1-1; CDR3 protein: CAIKFREDTEAFF; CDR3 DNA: TGTGCCATCAAGTTCAGGGAAGACACTGAAGCTTTCTTT
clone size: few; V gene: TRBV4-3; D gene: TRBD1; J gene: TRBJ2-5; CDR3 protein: CASSGDSQETQYF; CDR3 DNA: TGCGCCAGCAGCGGGGACAGTCAAGAGACCCAGTACTTC
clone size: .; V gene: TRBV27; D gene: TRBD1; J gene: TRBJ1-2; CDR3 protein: CASSLSRTGQLGYTF; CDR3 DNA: TGTGCCAGCAGTTTAAGCCGCACGGGACAGCTTGGCTACACCTTC
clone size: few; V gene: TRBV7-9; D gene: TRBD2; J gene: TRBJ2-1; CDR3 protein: CASSFRSGGRYNEQFF; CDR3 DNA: TGTGCCAGCAGCTTCCGTAGCGGGGGGAGGTACAATGAGCAGTTCTTC
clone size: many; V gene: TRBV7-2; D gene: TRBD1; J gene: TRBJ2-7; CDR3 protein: CASSLVRGGISYEQYF; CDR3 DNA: TGTGCCAGCAGCTTAGTCCGAGGGGGCATTTCCTACGAGCAGTACTTC
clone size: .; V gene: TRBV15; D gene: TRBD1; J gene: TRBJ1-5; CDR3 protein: CATSGGQGAGQPQHF; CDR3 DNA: TGTGCCACCAGCGGCGGACAGGGGGCCGGGCAGCCCCAGCATTTT
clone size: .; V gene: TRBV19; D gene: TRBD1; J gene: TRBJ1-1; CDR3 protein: CASSDQGAGFLRDTEAFF; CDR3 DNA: TGTGCCAGTAGCGACCAGGGGGCGGGATTTCTAAGGGACACTGAAGCTTTCTTT
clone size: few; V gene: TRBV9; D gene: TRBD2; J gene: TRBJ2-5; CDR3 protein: CASSPPGPGGETQYF; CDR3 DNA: TGTGCCAGCAGCCCCCCGGGACCGGGGGGAGAGACCCAGTACTTC
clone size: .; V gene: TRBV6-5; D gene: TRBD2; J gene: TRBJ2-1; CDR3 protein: CASSFRLAGGEHNEQFF; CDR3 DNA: TGTGCCAGCAGTTTCCGACTAGCGGGGGGGGAACACAATGAGCAGTTCTTC
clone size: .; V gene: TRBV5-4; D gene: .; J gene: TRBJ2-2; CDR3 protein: CASSPGLNPGELFF; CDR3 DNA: TGTGCCAGCAGTCCAGGACTGAACCCCGGGGAGCTGTTTTTT
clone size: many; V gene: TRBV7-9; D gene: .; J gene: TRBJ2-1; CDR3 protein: CASSSTGISYNEQFF; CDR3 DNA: TGTGCCAGCAGCTCTACAGGTATCTCCTACAATGAGCAGTTCTTC
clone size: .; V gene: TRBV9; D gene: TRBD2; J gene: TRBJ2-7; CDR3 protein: CASSPPTSGNGEQYF; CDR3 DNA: TGTGCCAGCAGCCCCCCGACTAGCGGGAACGGCGAGCAGTACTTC
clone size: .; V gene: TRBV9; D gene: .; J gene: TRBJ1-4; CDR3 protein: CASSVGGAEKLFF; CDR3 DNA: TGTGCCAGCAGCGTAGGGGGCGCGGAAAAACTGTTTTTT
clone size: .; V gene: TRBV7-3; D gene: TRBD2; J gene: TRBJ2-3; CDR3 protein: CASSQGLAITDTQYF; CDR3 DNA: TGTGCCAGCAGCCAGGGACTAGCGATAACAGATACGCAGTATTTT
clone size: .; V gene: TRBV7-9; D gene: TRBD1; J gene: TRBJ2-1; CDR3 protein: CASSLGTGNYNEQFF; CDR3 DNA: TGTGCCAGCAGCTTAGGGACAGGTAACTACAATGAGCAGTTCTTC
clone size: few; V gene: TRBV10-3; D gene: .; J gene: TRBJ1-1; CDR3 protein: CAIREGYGVTEAFF; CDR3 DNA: TGTGCCATCAGGGAGGGGTACGGGGTCACTGAAGCTTTCTTT
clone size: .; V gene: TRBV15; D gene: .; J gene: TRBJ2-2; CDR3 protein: CATSSSQGFGLAGELFF; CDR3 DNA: TGTGCCACCAGCAGTTCCCAGGGTTTCGGGTTAGCCGGGGAGCTGTTTTTT
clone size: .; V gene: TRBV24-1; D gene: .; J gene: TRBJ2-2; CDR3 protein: CATSDFTGTGELFF; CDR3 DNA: TGTGCCACCAGTGATTTCACAGGGACCGGGGAGCTGTTTTTT
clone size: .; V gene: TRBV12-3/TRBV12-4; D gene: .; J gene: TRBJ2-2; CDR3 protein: CASSLVDSPGELFF; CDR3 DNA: TGTGCCAGCAGTTTAGTGGACAGTCCCGGGGAGCTGTTTTTT
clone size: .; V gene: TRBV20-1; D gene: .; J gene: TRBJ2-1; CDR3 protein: CSARYSYNEQFF; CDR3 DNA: TGCAGTGCTCGCTACTCCTACAATGAGCAGTTCTTC
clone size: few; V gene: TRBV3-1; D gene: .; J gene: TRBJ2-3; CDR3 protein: CASSHSLSPAPSTDTQYF; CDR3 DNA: TGTGCCAGCAGCCACTCACTTTCCCCGGCCCCGAGCACAGATACGCAGTATTTT
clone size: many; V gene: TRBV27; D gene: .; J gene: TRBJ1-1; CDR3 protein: CASSLFGVGAEAFF; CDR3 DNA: TGTGCCAGCAGTTTATTTGGGGTCGGGGCTGAAGCTTTCTTT
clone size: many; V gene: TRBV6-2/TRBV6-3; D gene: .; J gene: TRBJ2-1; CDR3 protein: CASSLNKAHLSSYNEQFF; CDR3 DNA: TGTGCCAGCAGTCTCAACAAGGCCCACTTGAGCTCCTACAATGAGCAGTTCTTC
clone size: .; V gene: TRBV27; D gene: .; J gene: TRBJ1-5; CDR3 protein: CASSLTSSNQPQHF; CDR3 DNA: TGTGCCAGCAGTTTGACAAGTAGCAATCAGCCCCAGCATTTT
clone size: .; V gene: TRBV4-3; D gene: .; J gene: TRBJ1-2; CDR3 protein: CASSEGGNGRYGYTF; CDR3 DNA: TGCGCCAGCAGCGAAGGGGGTAACGGTCGATATGGCTACACCTTC
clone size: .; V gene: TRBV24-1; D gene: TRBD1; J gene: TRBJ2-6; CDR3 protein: CATSDSTGTPFSGANVLTF; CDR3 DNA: TGTGCCACCAGTGATTCGACAGGGACCCCCTTCTCTGGGGCCAACGTCCTGACTTTC